A single sample gave rise to the 22 T cell receptor beta chains below, sequenced in a study of blood T cell repertoires in COVID-19. Using immunoSEQ multiplex PCR, the repertoire was profiled, and TCRdb retains in-frame clones only, with some absent. The repertoire holds roughly 150,000 clones, around 83% seen once, with roughly 3.9% in the top ten. Material for sequencing was peripheral blood. The receptors stem from a woman over 75 with acute or convalescent COVID-19.

The genes are TRBV5-1 and TRBJ1-1, with 10 bases fitting TRBD1. This CDR3 comprises 16 residues. J was trimmed by 0 bases and V by 3 bases; bases with no gene match: 5. The germline gives CDR1 SGHRS, CDR2 YFSETQ. CDR3 nucleotides: TGCGCCAGCAGCTCGGGGACAGGGGCTATGAACACTGAAGCTTTCTTT. Translating gives CASSSGTGAMNTEAFF.

This clone has only a few counts. The chain employs TRBV7-9 and TRBJ1-1, with 8 positions matching TRBD1. CDR1 SEHNR and CDR2 FQNEAQ come from the germline V gene (reference sequence). The V segment lost 2 bases and the J segment 1 base; nucleotides outside the gene matches: 3. The CDR3 is made up of 15 amino acids. The CDR3 DNA is TGTGCCAGCAGCTTATACGGGACAGGGAACACTGAAGCTTTCTTT. Translated: CASSLYGTGNTEAFF.

This clone was counted a few times. The chain is built from TRBV24-1 and TRBJ1-5; the match to TRBD1 covers 7 bases. This CDR3 contains 16 residues. Germline V gene data show CDR1 as KGHDR and CDR2 as SFDVKD. The V and J ends lost 3 bases and 4 bases, in that order; junction bases with no gene match: 8. Written as DNA, the CDR3 is TGTGCCACCAGTGATGGGTACAGGGGTGGGAATCAGCCCCAGCATTTT. It codes for CATSDGYRGGNQPQHF.

V gene TRBV18 combines with J gene TRBJ2-7; D possibly corresponds to TRBD1 (6 bases). This CDR3 has 14 amino acids. Germline CDR1 reads KGHSH; CDR2 reads LQKENI. The ends were cut back, 2 bases at V and 3 bases at J, with 11 bases in the middle. CDR3 sequence (DNA): TGTGCCAGCTCACCAATTTCCAGGGGCTACGAGCAGTACTTC. Protein: CASSPISRGYEQYF.

The genes are TRBV11-2 and TRBJ1-5; 7 bases agree with TRBD1. The CDR3 length is 15 residues. Germline values: CDR1 SGHAT, CDR2 FQNNGV. After removal of 4 bases from V and 3 bases from J, the junction contained 6 bases not matched to a gene. Written as DNA, the CDR3 is TGTGCCAGCAGCTCCGGGACAGCCCCCAATCAGCCCCAGCATTTT. Amino acids: CASSSGTAPNQPQHF.

This rearrangement joins TRBV2 to TRBJ1-1; 9 bases align to TRBD1. CDR1 and CDR2 (germline): SNHLY, FYNNEI. J gave up 5 bases and V 7 bases, and 11 bases lay outside the gene matches. CDR3 length: 15 residues. CDR3 sequence reads: CASKEGQGRKTEAFF. The DNA for the CDR3 is TGTGCCAGCAAGGAGGGACAGGGTCGGAAAACTGAAGCTTTCTTT.

This chain connects TRBV4-1 to TRBJ2-6, with 7 nucleotides matching TRBD1. Unmatched junction bases numbered 7, after V lost 2 bases and J lost 0 bases. Germline values: CDR1 MGHRA, CDR2 YSYEKL. The CDR3 has 18 residues. The CDR3 region has the DNA TGCGCCAGCAGCCAACGACAGGGATTATACTCTGGGGCCAACGTCCTGACTTTC. Its protein is CASSQRQGLYSGANVLTF.

This CDR3 reads CASSLLFAGGPYEETQYF. CDR3 sequence (DNA): TGCGCCAGCAGCCTTCTTTTTGCGGGAGGGCCGTATGAAGAGACCCAGTACTTC. The rearrangement joins TRBV5-1 to TRBJ2-5; 9 nucleotides match TRBD2. CDR3 length: 18 amino acids. Germline V gives CDR1 SGHRS, CDR2 YFSETQ. After removal of 4 bases from V and 3 bases from J, the junction contained 16 bases not matched to a gene.

This chain links TRBV28 with TRBJ2-3; 7 bases fit TRBD2. Losses at the gene ends were 6 bases for V and 5 bases for J; bases not matched to a gene: 35. Germline values: CDR1 MDHEN, CDR2 SYDVKM. CDR3 length equals 23 residues. The CDR3 sequence: CASSPREVPRPAGSRKQLDTQYF. CDR3 coding DNA: TGTGCCAGCAGCCCACGTGAGGTCCCGAGACCAGCGGGGAGCCGCAAGCAATTAGATACGCAGTATTTT.

This rearrangement joins TRBV2 to TRBJ1-5; 8 nucleotides agree with TRBD1. Germline V gene data show CDR1 as SNHLY and CDR2 as FYNNEI. Unmatched junction bases numbered 8, after V lost 9 bases and J lost 1 base. The CDR3 runs to 15 residues. The DNA for the CDR3 is TGTGCCAGTAACCTCAGGACAGGGAGCAATCAGCCCCAGCATTTT. It specifies CASNLRTGSNQPQHF.

The gene calls are TRBV19 and TRBJ2-1; D is perhaps TRBD2 (5 bases). The CDR3 is made up of 16 amino acids. In germline, CDR1 is LNHDA, CDR2 SQIVND (reference sequence). V lost 3 bases to trimming and J lost 6 bases, with 18 bases between them. The CDR3 sequence is CASSISVRLAGNEQFF. CDR3 coding DNA: TGTGCCAGTAGTATCTCAGTTCGTCTAGCTGGCAATGAGCAGTTCTTC. Supplemented by reference TRBV19 and TRBJ2-1, the full variable domain reads DGGITQSPKYLFRKEGQNVTLSCEQNLNHDAMYWYRQDPGQGLRLIYYSQIVNDFQKGDIAEGYSVSREKKESFPLTVTSAQKNPTAFYLCASSISVRLAGNEQFFGPGTRLTVL.

V usage is TRBV5-1 and J usage is TRBJ2-6, with D possibly matching TRBD1 (5 bases). Trimming stripped 0 bases from V and 1 base from J, with 5 bases between. The CDR3 sequence is 15 residues long. CDR1 and CDR2 (germline): SGHRS, YFSETQ. CDR3 nucleotide sequence: TGCGCCAGCAGCTTGGAGGGGTCTGGGGCCAACGTCCTGACTTTC. Residues: CASSLEGSGANVLTF.

The chain uses TRBV4-1 and TRBJ2-5; D may be TRBD1 (6 bases). Germline CDR1 MGHRA, CDR2 YSYEKL. V was trimmed by 0 bases and J by 2 bases, leaving 10 bases between them. CDR3 size: 15 residues. CDR3 nucleotide sequence: TGCGCCAGCAGCCAAGATTGGACAGCTCAAGAGACCCAGTACTTC. This gives the protein CASSQDWTAQETQYF.

This chain joins TRBV27 and TRBJ2-7, with D perhaps TRBD1 (6 bases). This CDR3 has 14 amino acids. V lost 5 bases and J 0 bases, leaving 11 bases between the germline ends. Germline loops: CDR1 MNHEY, CDR2 SMNVEV (reference sequence). CDR3 in amino acids: CASSPGTTSYEQYF. CDR3 coding DNA: TGTGCCAGCAGTCCCGGGACAACCTCCTACGAGCAGTACTTC.

The V and J genes are TRBV7-7 and TRBJ2-5, with TRBD1 matching 8 bases. CDR1 is SSHAT and CDR2 is FNYEAQ in the germline V gene (reference sequence). There are 15 residues in the CDR3. J lost 5 bases, V lost 5 bases, and 10 bases had no gene match. Written as DNA, the CDR3 is TGTGCCAGCAGCCCCCACAGGGGGATTGGGGAGACCCAGTACTTC. It yields the protein CASSPHRGIGETQYF.

V gene TRBV7-9 combines with J gene TRBJ2-1; D may be TRBD2 (7 bases). The V and J ends lost 1 base and 10 bases respectively, with 20 bases between them. Per germline, CDR1 SEHNR and CDR2 FQNEAQ (reference sequence). The CDR3 covers 16 residues. CDR3 region: CASSLGSRGAPFEQFF. CDR3 bases: TGTGCCAGCAGCTTAGGTAGCCGGGGGGCCCCATTCGAGCAGTTCTTC. Variable domain in full (rest from reference TRBV7-9 and TRBJ2-1): DTGVSQNPRHKITKRGQNVTFRCDPISEHNRLYWYRQTLGQGPEFLTYFQNEAQLEKSRLLSDRFSAERPKGSFSTLEIQRTEQGDSAMYLCASSLGSRGAPFEQFFGPGTRLTVL.

In nucleotides, the CDR3 is TGCGCCAGCAGCTTGTGGGTAGCGGGTAGCACAGATACGCAGTATTTT. Residues: CASSLWVAGSTDTQYF. The chain joins TRBV5-1 to TRBJ2-3; 7 positions agree with TRBD2. The CDR3 runs to 16 residues. Losses at the gene ends were 1 base for V and 0 bases for J; bases not matched to a gene: 5. The germline V gene encodes CDR1 SGHRS and CDR2 YFSETQ.

The CDR3, as DNA: TGTGCCTGGAACTTTACGGGAGGCAATTACAATGAGCAGTTCTTC. This translates into CAWNFTGGNYNEQFF. This chain joins TRBV30 and TRBJ2-1, with 7 bases matching TRBD2. Looked up from germline, CDR1 is GTSNPN and CDR2 is SVGIG (reference sequence). Losses at the gene ends were 4 bases for V and 4 bases for J; bases not matched to a gene: 10. The length of the CDR3 is 15 residues.

The chain has TRBV2 and TRBJ2-5, with D perhaps TRBD1 (6 bases). The V gene lost 6 bases and the J gene lost 0 bases, with 8 bases spanning the gap. The CDR3 covers 13 residues. In germline, CDR1 is SNHLY, CDR2 FYNNEI. Here the CDR3 reads CASSRGNQETQYF. CDR3 nucleotide sequence: TGTGCCAGCAGCAGGGGAAACCAAGAGACCCAGTACTTC.

The V call is TRBV2, the J call TRBJ2-1; TRBD2 aligns across 8 bases. The CDR3 consists of 15 residues. Germline loops: CDR1 SNHLY, CDR2 FYNNEI. V shed 7 bases and J 7 bases; nucleotides not matched to a gene: 12. The CDR3 coding sequence is TGTGCCAGCATGAAGGAAGGCGGGGGGCGGAATGAGCAGTTCTTC. Translation gives CASMKEGGGRNEQFF.

The chain carries TRBV7-9 and TRBJ2-7; 10 bases align to TRBD1. Trimming at V came to 5 bases and at J to 4 bases, leaving 14 bases not matched to a gene. CDR3 length: 17 residues. Germline-derived CDR1 and CDR2 are SEHNR and FQNEAQ (reference sequence). CDR3 nucleotides: TGTGCCAGCAGCCGTCCCGGGACAGGGGAAATATGGTACGAGCAGTACTTC. Its translation is CASSRPGTGEIWYEQYF.

The genes are TRBV28 and TRBJ2-5, with a weak D call TRBD1 (6 bases). This CDR3 has 15 residues. Germline V CDR1 and CDR2: MDHEN, SYDVKM. The V gene lost 3 bases and the J gene lost 3 bases, with 14 bases spanning the gap. This CDR3 is CASSFFQQGEETQYF. The CDR3 DNA sequence: TGTGCCAGCAGTTTTTTTCAACAGGGAGAAGAGACCCAGTACTTC.